Following are 5 T cell receptor beta chains from one sample sequenced in a study of T-cell memory formation after mild COVID-19. TCRdb redid the calling of the 5' RACE reads with MiXCR, one entry per CDR3 protein. The sample shows fewer than 450,000 distinct CDR3 sequences, approximately 25% of them seen only once. The sample consisted of PBMCs or a T cell subset sorted from them (not recorded which). The source is an adult woman who had mild COVID-19 (a few samples of this study predate the infection). Cell type and time point are not known.

This clonotype has a handful of counts. The gene calls are TRBV10-3 and TRBJ1-6; 7 bases map to TRBD1. The CDR3 totals 12 residues. V dropped 10 bases and J dropped 6; count of bases not matched to a gene: 3. The germline V gene has CDR1 ENHRY and CDR2 SYGVKD. The CDR3 nucleotides are TGTGCCACCGGACAGGCTAATTCACCCCTCCACTTT. This gives the protein CATGQANSPLHF.

This clonotype appeared a few times. This chain links TRBV24-1 with TRBJ2-1; TRBD2 matches 10 bases. Germline V CDR1 and CDR2: KGHDR, SFDVKD. Trimming removed 7 bases from V and 4 bases from J; junction bases left unmatched: 3. CDR3 length equals 14 residues. The CDR3 DNA reads TGTGCCACCAGCACTAGCGGGAAGTACAATGAGCAGTTCTTC. Protein: CATSTSGKYNEQFF.

There are a few counts of this clonotype. CDR3: CASSLGGGDSYEQYF. The CDR3 bases are TGTGCCAGCAGCCTCGGGGGGGGGGACTCCTACGAGCAGTACTTC. The gene calls are TRBV6-5 and TRBJ2-7, with 8 bases identical to TRBD2. This CDR3 is built from 15 residues. The germline gives CDR1 MNHEY, CDR2 SVGAGI. Trimming at V came to 6 bases and at J to 0 bases, leaving 7 bases not matched to a gene.

This clonotype was seen more than once but under ten times. J is TRBJ2-1 and V is TRBV5-1; TRBD2 aligns across 11 bases. Germline trimming cut 4 bases from V and 0 bases from J; bases unmatched to any gene: 9. The CDR3 totals 18 residues. Germline-derived CDR1 and CDR2 are SGHRS and YFSETQ. CDR3 DNA sequence: TGCGCCAGCAGCCCGAAGACTAGCGGGGCGAGCTCCTACAATGAGCAGTTCTTC. It specifies CASSPKTSGASSYNEQFF.

V gene TRBV6-2 or TRBV6-3 combines with J gene TRBJ1-2, with D possibly being TRBD1 (6 bases). Trimming stripped 5 bases from V and 4 bases from J, with 11 bases between. CDR3 length: 13 residues. CDR1 and CDR2 from the germline V gene are MNHEY and SVGEGT. CDR3 amino acids: CASSLGTTYGYTF. The CDR3, as DNA: TGTGCCAGCAGTCTCGGGACAACCTATGGCTACACCTTC.